The clone carrying this T cell receptor beta chain was observed at least ten times. This record belongs to a study of metastatic and nonmetastatic thyroid tumors. TCRdb re-processed the PCR reads through MiXCR. The sample consists of almost 85,000 clones, roughly an eighth of them appearing once. Germline V gives CDR1 DFQATT, CDR2 SNEGSKA (reference sequence). The V gene lost 1 base and the J gene lost 4 bases, with 11 bases spanning the gap. The CDR3 sequence is 13 residues long. All patients were treatment-naive before thyroid surgery. The chain carries TRBV20-1 and TRBJ2-7; D may be TRBD1 or TRBD2 (5 bases each). The source of this sequence is a female donor with papillary thyroid cancer or a benign thyroid nodule (not recorded which). Some clones in this sample may be carry-over from other donors' samples. The sample comprised tumor tissue. The DNA for the CDR3 is TGCAGTGCTAGAGGGACGTGGGGGTACGAGCAGTACTTC. It encodes CSARGTWGYEQYF.